This paragraph covers one T cell receptor beta chain sequence. Its target is not known. The sample originates from a study of shared clonotypes between healthy human individuals. Points from the study as a whole: The genetic and exposure-history diversity represented was limited by few donors. The study found about 5% of naive CD4 clonotypes shared across a handful of donors. Naive subsets typically showed greater estimated richness than memory subsets.

Germline V gene data show CDR1 as MDHEN and CDR2 as SYDVKM. V lost 7 bases, J lost 4 bases, and 8 bases stayed unmatched. The CDR3 covers 15 residues. Some clones are missing from TCRdb's copy, which holds only in-frame ones; the method was immunoSEQ multiplex PCR. Altogether a few million clones are present, 90% to 96% being singletons, with the ten largest covering roughly 0.13%. The rearrangement links TRBV28 to TRBJ1-5; 9 bases agree with TRBD1. The sequence was obtained from a man aged 18 to 29 in good health. What was sequenced was naive CD4+ T cells sorted from blood. Subset described: CD45RA+ positively selected. CDR3 DNA sequence: TGTGCCAGCATCCTAAGGACAGGGGTAAATCAGCCCCAGCATTTT. Amino acids: CASILRTGVNQPQHF.